The T cell receptor beta chain under discussion was sequenced for a study of molecular identifiers for immune sequencing clone quantification. This clonotype was picked up a small number of times. Its antigen is not identified. Libraries from naive CD8 cells were generated from approximately 20,000 to 980,000 sorted cells (with 10%, 30% or 50% RNA). Naive CD8 T cells were sorted, and the gate applied was CD8+CD4-CCR7+CD45RA+. The germline V gene encodes CDR1 KGHDR and CDR2 SFDVKD. V was pared by 0 bases and J by 13 bases, with 9 bases between. The CDR3 spans 11 residues. The study's findings and limits: Clonotypes surpassing 20 RNA copies contained over 98% of effector molecules, versus under 1% in naive cells. Barcode collisions between identical TCR molecules could shrink estimates of highly expanded clone sizes.

TCRdb reanalysed the PCR reads using MiXCR and keeps one entry per CDR3 protein. The sample shows around 480,000 distinct CDR3 sequences, around 25% of them seen only once. The sequenced sample consisted of naive CD8+ T cells from blood, with Jurkat cell RNA spiked in. Stated subset: FACS-sorted CD8+CD4-CCR7+CD45RA+ naive T cells. The clonotype originates from a human donor in good health. Some libraries in this study had Jurkat cell RNA spiked in. This rearrangement joins TRBV24-1 to TRBJ2-7; the D gene is possibly TRBD1 (5 bases). The CDR3 nucleotides read TGTGCCACCAGTGATTTGCAGGGCTTTTACTTC. This gives the protein CATSDLQGFYF.